A single sample is the source of the 19 T cell receptor beta chains below, sequenced in a study of blood T cell repertoires in COVID-19. The protocol was immunoSEQ multiplex PCR, while the TCRdb copy is restricted to in-frame clones and leaves out a portion. The sample holds about 130,000 clones; more than 75% are singletons and the top ten take approximately 5%. Material for sequencing was peripheral blood. Receptors originate from a man aged 55 to 69 with COVID-19, enrolled during active disease.

This rearrangement joins TRBV6-5 to TRBJ1-1; possibly TRBD1 for D (5 bases). V dropped 4 bases and J dropped 2 bases, with 11 bases sitting between them. The CDR3 is made up of 14 amino acids. Germline V lookup: CDR1 MNHEY, CDR2 SVGAGI. The CDR3 is CASSLDSVNTEAFF. Written as DNA, the CDR3 is TGTGCCAGCAGTTTAGACAGCGTTAACACTGAAGCTTTCTTT.

The chain is built from TRBV28 and TRBJ1-5; no definite D call. The CDR3 has 11 amino acids. CDR1 is MDHEN, CDR2 SYDVKM, per germline. V was pared by 3 bases and J by 7 bases, with 4 bases between. CDR3 sequence (DNA): TGTGCCAGCAGTTTCTTGCAGCCCCAGCATTTT. It translates to CASSFLQPQHF.

Regarding this clone: The same CDR3 arises from other DNA sequences in this sample as well. This chain links TRBV2 with TRBJ1-5, with 8 bases that match TRBD1. The CDR3 has 14 residues. Trimming removed 8 bases from V and 5 bases from J; junction bases left unmatched: 8. The germline gives CDR1 SNHLY, CDR2 FYNNEI. The CDR3 DNA reads TGTGCCAGCGGACAGGGCGGCCGGGATCAGCCCCAGCATTTT. Translation gives CASGQGGRDQPQHF.

The DNA of the CDR3 is TGTGCCAGCAGTAGCGGGAGGGCCTACGAGACCCAGTACTTC. This gives the protein CASSSGRAYETQYF. The genes are TRBV2 and TRBJ2-5; 10 positions match TRBD2. The CDR3 is made up of 14 amino acids. Germline lookup yields CDR1 SNHLY and CDR2 FYNNEI. V was clipped by 5 bases and J by 5 bases; unmatched bases: 5. The full variable domain, rest sourced from reference TRBV2 and TRBJ2-5, is EPEVTQTPSHQVTQMGQEVILRCVPISNHLYFYWYRQILGQKVEFLVSFYNNEISEKSEIFDDQFSVERPDGSNFTLKIRSTKLEDSAMYFCASSSGRAYETQYFGPGTRLLVL.

This rearrangement joins TRBV27 to TRBJ2-3, with TRBD2 matching over 7 bases. V lost 6 bases, J lost 1 base, and 4 bases stayed unmatched. Germline V gene data show CDR1 as MNHEY and CDR2 as SMNVEV (reference sequence). The CDR3 is 14 amino acids. CDR3 in amino acids: CASRVSGGTDTQYF. The CDR3 bases are TGTGCCAGCAGGGTAAGCGGGGGCACAGATACGCAGTATTTT.

This clone was seen only once. The chain combines TRBV7-8 with TRBJ1-2; D not resolved. The CDR3 is 12 residues long. Germline V gene data show CDR1 as SGHVS and CDR2 as FQNEAQ. V lost 5 bases to trimming and J lost 8 bases, with 12 bases between them. CDR3 sequence reads: CASSPSTTGYTF. The CDR3 DNA is TGTGCCAGCAGCCCTTCAACTACCGGCTACACCTTC.

The rearrangement joins TRBV2 to TRBJ1-2; 12 nucleotides line up with TRBD1. Germline V gene sequence: CDR1 SNHLY, CDR2 FYNNEI. The CDR3 is 16 amino acids. V was pared by 8 bases and J by 7 bases, with 14 bases of the junction left unmatched. The CDR3 protein is CASGSGQGATGSGYTF. For the CDR3, the DNA is TGTGCCAGCGGATCGGGACAGGGGGCTACAGGGAGTGGCTACACCTTC.

CDR3 residues: CASTRGGDTEAFF. As DNA, the CDR3 is TGTGCCAGCACTCGGGGAGGGGACACTGAAGCTTTCTTT. The gene calls are TRBV25-1 and TRBJ1-1; possible D gene TRBD1, 5 bases. V was clipped by 7 bases and J by 3 bases, with 12 bases between them. The germline CDR1 and CDR2 sequences are MGHDK and SYGVNS. The CDR3 is made up of 13 amino acids.

The chain recombines TRBV5-1 with TRBJ2-7, with no clear D. CDR3 length: 15 amino acids. CDR1 is SGHRS, CDR2 YFSETQ, per germline. The ends were cut back, 2 bases at V and 0 bases at J, with 12 bases in the middle. The chain's CDR3 is CASSLGSESSYEQYF. The CDR3 DNA reads TGCGCCAGCAGCTTAGGCAGCGAGTCCTCCTACGAGCAGTACTTC. The full variable domain, its missing parts supplied by reference TRBV5-1 and TRBJ2-7, is KAGVTQTPRYLIKTRGQQVTLSCSPISGHRSVSWYQQTPGQGLQFLFEYFSETQRNKGNFPGRFSGRQFSNSRSEMNVSTLELGDSALYLCASSLGSESSYEQYFGPGTRLTVT.

The chain carries TRBV30 and TRBJ1-2, with TRBD1 matching 7 bases. V lost 3 bases, J lost 8 bases, and 9 bases stayed unmatched. CDR3 length: 13 residues. Germline V lookup: CDR1 GTSNPN, CDR2 SVGIG (reference sequence). CDR3 residues: CAWRRDRPLGYTF. CDR3 bases: TGTGCCTGGAGAAGGGACAGACCGCTAGGCTACACCTTC.

This chain joins TRBV7-8 and TRBJ2-7; a weak D match, TRBD2 (6 bases). Germline V CDR1 and CDR2: SGHVS, FQNEAQ. The CDR3 has 14 amino acids. The germline V and J ends were trimmed by 0 bases and 0 bases, with 6 bases remaining between them. The CDR3 DNA sequence: TGTGCCAGCAGCTTAGCGGGAGGCTCCTACGAGCAGTACTTC. This encodes CASSLAGGSYEQYF.

Note on this clone: This sample also contains other DNA sequences that code for the same CDR3. The chain uses TRBV6-2 or TRBV6-3 and TRBJ2-1, with D perhaps matching TRBD1 or TRBD2 (5 bases each). CDR1 MNHEY and CDR2 SVGEGT come from the germline V gene. This CDR3 has 13 amino acids. Trimming cost V 7 bases and J 4 bases, with 11 bases left between them. The chain's CDR3 is CASTPGRYNEQFF. CDR3 DNA sequence: TGTGCCAGCACCCCGGGGCGTTACAATGAGCAGTTCTTC.

V and J are TRBV3-1 (or the pseudogene TRBV3-2) and TRBJ1-1, with D tentatively TRBD1 (5 bases). This CDR3 contains 15 residues. The V gene lost 3 bases and the J gene lost 1 base, with 12 bases spanning the gap. Germline loops: CDR1 LGHDT, CDR2 YNNKEL (reference sequence). In DNA form, the CDR3 reads TGTGCCAGCAGCCAGAGGACGACAGAGAACACTGAAGCTTTCTTT. Its protein product is CASSQRTTENTEAFF.

The rearrangement uses TRBV4-2 and TRBJ1-4; D unresolved. Germline V gene data show CDR1 as LGHNA and CDR2 as YNFKEQ. This CDR3 comprises 16 residues. Trimming removed 1 base from V and 7 bases from J, with 16 bases in between. As DNA, the CDR3 is TGTGCCAGCAGCCAAGTCGGCGGGGAGGAGGTTGAAAAACTGTTTTTT. Residues: CASSQVGGEEVEKLFF.

The CDR3 sequence: CSVDRGQRTEAFF. In DNA, the CDR3 is TGCAGCGTTGATAGGGGCCAACGAACTGAAGCTTTCTTT. The chain links TRBV29-1 to TRBJ1-1; TRBD1 might be the D (5 bases). V was cut by 3 bases and J by 5 bases, with 13 bases left in between. Germline V lookup: CDR1 SQVTM, CDR2 ANQGSEA. This CDR3 comprises 13 residues.

This clone was recorded only once. The chain recombines TRBV3-1 (or the pseudogene TRBV3-2) with TRBJ2-7, with D possibly being TRBD2 (6 bases). V was pared by 4 bases and J by 2 bases, with 9 bases between. The CDR3 contains 13 residues. Germline V lookup: CDR1 LGHDT, CDR2 YNNKEL (reference sequence). The CDR3 DNA sequence: TGTGCCAGCAGCCGGGACTCAGCCTACGAGCAGTACTTC. Translated, it gives CASSRDSAYEQYF.

The chain combines TRBV7-2 with TRBJ2-1; the match to TRBD2 covers 11 bases. The CDR3 covers 16 residues. Trimming at V came to 5 bases and at J to 5 bases, leaving 8 bases not matched to a gene. CDR1 is SGHTA and CDR2 is FQGNSA in the germline V gene. The CDR3 sequence: CASSSTGTSGHNEQFF. CDR3 DNA sequence: TGTGCCAGCAGCAGTACCGGGACTAGCGGACACAATGAGCAGTTCTTC.

In its sample, this clone was seen once. The chain employs TRBV10-1 and TRBJ2-7; tentative D call: TRBD1 (6 bases). Germline values: CDR1 WNHNN, CDR2 SYGVQD (reference sequence). Deletions cut 0 bases from V and 5 bases from J, with 14 bases between. This CDR3 is built from 15 residues. The CDR3 sequence is CASSESTQGLNEQYF. Written as DNA, the CDR3 is TGCGCCAGCAGTGAGTCTACACAGGGCTTAAACGAGCAGTACTTC.

The rearrangement links TRBV13 to TRBJ2-1, with 12 bases matching TRBD2. Germline values: CDR1 PRHDT, CDR2 FYEKMQ (reference sequence). Unmatched junction bases numbered 14, after V lost 7 bases and J lost 7 bases. The CDR3 length is 17 residues. The CDR3 loop is CASTGTSGWDGENEQFF. In nucleotides, the CDR3 is TGTGCCAGCACCGGGACTAGCGGGTGGGACGGGGAGAATGAGCAGTTCTTC.